Below, 29 T cell receptor beta chains from the same sample are listed, as sequenced in a study of blood T cell repertoires in COVID-19. TCRdb's table, derived via immunoSEQ multiplex PCR, lists solely in-frame clones and lacks some. This table has about 150,000 clones, over 80% appearing once. Sequencing input: peripheral blood. The receptors derive from a man older than 75 with acute or convalescent COVID-19.

This chain joins TRBV18 and TRBJ2-7; D may be TRBD2 (5 bases). Trimming removed 2 bases from V and 6 bases from J, with 17 bases in between. The CDR3 sequence is 15 residues long. Per the germline V gene, CDR1 is KGHSH and CDR2 is LQKENI. The CDR3 DNA is TGTGCCAGCTCACCAACGGCCGGGAAATGGGTCGAGCAGTACTTC. It specifies CASSPTAGKWVEQYF.

The J gene is TRBJ2-2, the V gene TRBV18, with D perhaps matching TRBD1 (6 bases). V was trimmed by 3 bases and J by 13 bases, leaving 12 bases between them. CDR1 is KGHSH and CDR2 is LQKENI in the germline V gene. There are 12 residues in the CDR3. The CDR3 reads CASSPGATGLFF. The CDR3 bases are TGTGCCAGCTCACCGGGGGCTACGGGGCTGTTTTTT. The whole variable domain, remainder taken from reference TRBV18 and TRBJ2-2, is NAGVMQNPRHLVRRRGQEARLRCSPMKGHSHVYWYRQLPEEGLKFMVYLQKENIIDESGMPKERFSAEFPKEGPSILRIQQVVRGDSAAYFCASSPGATGLFFGEGSRLTVL.

This rearrangement joins TRBV7-3 to TRBJ2-3; 9 nucleotides match TRBD2. The ends lost 3 bases at V and 0 bases at J; junction bases unmatched: 4. CDR3 size: 16 residues. CDR1 and CDR2 from the germline V gene are SGHTA and FQGTGA. In DNA, the CDR3 is TGTGCCAGCAGCTTCGGACTAGCGTCTAGCACAGATACGCAGTATTTT. Its protein is CASSFGLASSTDTQYF.

The CDR3 sequence: CASSPSQVLSPLHF. The CDR3 DNA reads TGTGCCAGCTCACCTAGTCAGGTCCTGTCACCCCTCCACTTT. V and J are TRBV18 and TRBJ1-6; D gene ambiguous. The CDR3 runs 14 residues. Trimming took 3 bases from V and 10 from J, leaving 13 bases between them. Germline V gene lookup returns CDR1 KGHSH and CDR2 LQKENI.

The rearrangement uses TRBV19 and TRBJ1-6; D possibly corresponds to TRBD1 (6 bases). Germline-derived CDR1 and CDR2 are LNHDA and SQIVND (reference sequence). The CDR3 totals 15 residues. V was cut by 5 bases and J by 10 bases, with 18 bases left in between. DNA of the CDR3: TGTGCCAGTAGTCCTCAGGGGATTGGGTCGTCACCCCTCCACTTT. Amino acids: CASSPQGIGSSPLHF.

In this sample, this clone turned up many times. DNA of the CDR3: TGTGCCAGCAGCTTAGACGCGGGTACCTTAGCCAAAAACATTCAGTACTTC. Translation: CASSLDAGTLAKNIQYF. V gene TRBV7-8 combines with J gene TRBJ2-4; TRBD2 might be the D (5 bases). Per germline, CDR1 SGHVS and CDR2 FQNEAQ. The CDR3 covers 17 residues. The V gene lost 1 base and the J gene lost 0 bases, with 13 bases spanning the gap. The full variable domain, its missing parts supplied by reference TRBV7-8 and TRBJ2-4, is GAGVSQSPRYKVAKRGQDVALRCDPISGHVSLFWYQQALGQGPEFLTYFQNEAQLDKSGLPSDRFFAERPEGSVSTLKIQRTQQEDSAVYLCASSLDAGTLAKNIQYFGAGTRLSVL.

Only a few counts were recorded for this clone. The chain combines TRBV4-2 with TRBJ2-1, with 12 bases aligning to TRBD2. With 4 bases clipped from V and 7 bases from J, the junction kept 8 bases outside the gene matches. The length of the CDR3 is 16 residues. Germline values: CDR1 LGHNA, CDR2 YNFKEQ. The CDR3 sequence: CASSRLAGGLENEQFF. DNA of the CDR3: TGTGCCAGCAGCCGGCTAGCGGGGGGGCTTGAGAATGAGCAGTTCTTC.

V usage is TRBV5-1 and J usage is TRBJ2-1; a weak D match, TRBD1 (6 bases). The CDR3 covers 14 residues. Germline V lookup: CDR1 SGHRS, CDR2 YFSETQ. V was shortened by 4 bases and J by 7 bases, with 15 bases between the two germline ends. The CDR3, as DNA: TGCGCCAGCAGCGAGGGGGAGCTCGGGAATGAGCAGTTCTTC. Amino acids: CASSEGELGNEQFF.

The chain carries TRBV19 and TRBJ2-1, with 7 bases fitting TRBD2. The CDR3 is 15 amino acids. Germline V gives CDR1 LNHDA, CDR2 SQIVND (reference sequence). J lost 3 bases, V lost 7 bases, and 9 bases had no gene match. CDR3: CASTTSGTLYNEQFF. DNA for the CDR3: TGTGCCAGTACTACCAGCGGGACCCTCTACAATGAGCAGTTCTTC.

The CDR3 loop reads CASSSFHTSGSRHEQYF. CDR3 DNA: TGTGCCAGCAGCTCCTTCCATACTAGCGGGAGTCGGCACGAGCAGTACTTC. The rearrangement joins TRBV11-3 to TRBJ2-7; the match to TRBD2 covers 11 bases. This CDR3 has 17 amino acids. The junction had 13 bases not matched to a gene; V was cut back by 4 bases and J by 5 bases. Per the germline V gene, CDR1 is SGHNT and CDR2 is YENEEA.

The rearrangement uses TRBV28 and TRBJ1-2, with D perhaps TRBD1 (5 bases). This CDR3 comprises 16 residues. Trimming cost V 2 bases and J 2 bases, with 15 bases left between them. The germline gives CDR1 MDHEN, CDR2 SYDVKM. CDR3 in DNA: TGTGCCAGCAGTTTACATTCCGGCGGGGCGAACTATGGCTACACCTTC. Translation gives CASSLHSGGANYGYTF.

This clone was seen a single time. The genes are TRBV5-1 and TRBJ2-5; 12 nucleotides agree with TRBD2. Germline-derived CDR1 and CDR2 are SGHRS and YFSETQ. The J segment lost 0 bases and the V segment lost 3 bases, leaving 3 bases of the junction unmatched. The CDR3 spans 16 residues. In DNA form, the CDR3 reads TGCGCCAGCAGCTGGGGGACTAGCGGGTACCAAGAGACCCAGTACTTC. Translating gives CASSWGTSGYQETQYF.

This chain uses TRBV6-6 with TRBJ2-7, with TRBD1 as a possible D gene (5 bases). This CDR3 region has 13 residues. Trimming left V 2 bases short and J 3 bases short, with 8 bases between. Germline assignment: CDR1 MNHNY and CDR2 SVGAGI (reference sequence). The chain's CDR3 is CASSYRGLYEQYF. CDR3 nucleotide sequence: TGTGCCAGCAGTTACAGGGGTCTCTACGAGCAGTACTTC.

The CDR3 sequence is CASSRSGGFGSPLHF. CDR3 DNA: TGTGCCAGCAGCCGGTCGGGGGGCTTTGGTTCACCCCTCCACTTT. The rearrangement joins TRBV9 to TRBJ1-6; a weak D match, TRBD1 (6 bases). CDR1 is SGDLS and CDR2 is YYNGEE in the germline V gene. V lost 4 bases and J 9 bases, leaving 17 bases between the germline ends. The CDR3 has 15 residues.

The chain uses TRBV2 and TRBJ2-6; TRBD1 agrees at 10 bases. This CDR3 spans 17 amino acids. J lost 1 base, V lost 5 bases, and 5 bases had no gene match. Per germline, CDR1 SNHLY and CDR2 FYNNEI. The CDR3 nucleotides read TGTGCCAGCAGTCCCGGGACAGGGGCTTCTGGGGCCAACGTCCTGACTTTC. It codes for CASSPGTGASGANVLTF. Looking up the rest from reference TRBV2 and TRBJ2-6 gives the full variable domain: EPEVTQTPSHQVTQMGQEVILRCVPISNHLYFYWYRQILGQKVEFLVSFYNNEISEKSEIFDDQFSVERPDGSNFTLKIRSTKLEDSAMYFCASSPGTGASGANVLTFGAGSRLTVL.

This chain links TRBV7-9 with TRBJ1-4, with 11 nucleotides matching TRBD1. The V gene end was trimmed by 5 bases and the J gene end by 2 bases; junction bases not matched to a gene: 7. The CDR3 runs 17 residues. Looked up from germline, CDR1 is SEHNR and CDR2 is FQNEAQ (reference sequence). The chain's CDR3 is CASSRGQGDGTNEKLFF. CDR3 DNA: TGTGCCAGCAGCCGGGGACAGGGGGATGGGACTAATGAAAAACTGTTTTTT.

This clone occurred a few times. The V gene is TRBV7-9, the J gene TRBJ2-7; D perhaps matches TRBD2 (5 bases). The CDR3 is 15 amino acids. V was trimmed by 0 bases and J by 6 bases, leaving 15 bases between them. CDR1 is SEHNR and CDR2 is FQNEAQ in the germline V gene (reference sequence). CDR3 in DNA: TGTGCCAGCAGCTTAGCGGGAGCAGGCTTGGGCGAGCAGTACTTC. This sequence encodes CASSLAGAGLGEQYF.

The V call is TRBV25-1, the J call TRBJ2-3; 7 bases map to TRBD2. Germline lookup yields CDR1 MGHDK and CDR2 SYGVNS. The CDR3 has 15 amino acids. The V gene end was trimmed by 5 bases and the J gene end by 5 bases; junction bases not matched to a gene: 10. This CDR3 reads CASSLGEGLGDTQYF. The CDR3 DNA reads as TGTGCCAGCAGTTTGGGGGAGGGCCTCGGAGATACGCAGTATTTT.

The gene calls are TRBV12-5 and TRBJ1-1, with TRBD1 matching over 9 bases. There are 14 residues in the CDR3. V shed 5 bases, J shed 1 base, and the junction held 2 bases outside the gene matches. From germline, CDR1 is LGHNT and CDR2 FRNRAP. The CDR3 sequence: CASGTGQGNTEAFF. CDR3 in DNA: TGTGCTAGTGGTACGGGACAGGGGAACACTGAAGCTTTCTTT.

The chain links TRBV27 to TRBJ2-1; TRBD2 agrees at 10 bases. Germline CDR1 is MNHEY and CDR2 is SMNVEV (reference sequence). V was clipped by 5 bases and J by 4 bases; unmatched bases: 5. The CDR3 is 15 residues long. In nucleotides, the CDR3 is TGTGCCAGCAGTCCTCTAGCGGGAGCTTACAATGAGCAGTTCTTC. It is translated as CASSPLAGAYNEQFF.

The V gene is TRBV24-1, the J gene TRBJ1-2, with 10 bases fitting TRBD1. J lost 7 bases, V lost 9 bases, and 10 bases had no gene match. The CDR3 loop spans 14 amino acids. Germline V gene sequence: CDR1 KGHDR, CDR2 SFDVKD. This chain's CDR3 is CATSTGTGDPGYTF. CDR3 bases: TGTGCCACCTCTACCGGGACAGGGGATCCTGGCTACACCTTC.

This clone was recorded once. V and J are TRBV28 and TRBJ2-7; 7 bases are a match to TRBD1. V lost 2 bases to trimming and J lost 4 bases; unmatched junction nucleotides: 2. CDR3 length equals 13 residues. Per germline, CDR1 MDHEN and CDR2 SYDVKM. The CDR3 spells CASSLDRAYEQYF. The CDR3 DNA reads TGTGCCAGCAGTTTAGACAGGGCATACGAGCAGTACTTC.

The chain couples TRBV2 to TRBJ1-1; the D gene is possibly TRBD1 (6 bases). Deletions cut 6 bases from V and 5 bases from J, with 13 bases between. The germline CDR1 and CDR2 sequences are SNHLY and FYNNEI. The CDR3 extends over 13 amino acids. In nucleotides, the CDR3 is TGTGCCAGCAGGAGGGACATATCGACTGAAGCTTTCTTT. Translation gives CASRRDISTEAFF.

CDR3 DNA sequence: TGTGCCAGCAGTTACTGGGACAGGGGGCGAGATACGCAGTATTTT. Protein sequence: CASSYWDRGRDTQYF. The rearrangement uses TRBV6-5 and TRBJ2-3; the match to TRBD1 covers 12 bases. This CDR3 is built from 15 residues. The germline gives CDR1 MNHEY, CDR2 SVGAGI. V was clipped by 1 base and J by 5 bases; unmatched bases: 1.

The chain joins TRBV5-5 to TRBJ1-4; TRBD1 aligns across 9 bases. Germline CDR1 SGHKS, CDR2 YYEKEE (reference sequence). The CDR3 runs 17 residues. After removal of 0 bases from V and 1 base from J, the junction contained 4 bases not matched to a gene. The CDR3 sequence: CASSLGQGVGTNEKLFF. The DNA for the CDR3 is TGTGCCAGCAGCTTGGGACAGGGGGTTGGAACTAATGAAAAACTGTTTTTT.

The J gene is TRBJ2-2, the V gene TRBV6-4; 9 bases align to TRBD2. Germline assignment: CDR1 MRHNA and CDR2 SNTAGT. J lost 4 bases, V lost 3 bases, and 6 bases had no gene match. This CDR3 has 16 amino acids. The CDR3 region has the DNA TGTGCCAGCAGTGAACTAGCGGGTCCGGGCACCGGGGAGCTGTTTTTT. This encodes CASSELAGPGTGELFF.

This clone appeared a single time. The J gene is TRBJ2-1, the V gene TRBV27; D is possibly TRBD2 (6 bases). This CDR3 is 13 amino acids long. Germline V gene lookup returns CDR1 MNHEY and CDR2 SMNVEV (reference sequence). V shed 8 bases and J shed 5 bases, with 13 bases lying between them. In nucleotides, the CDR3 is TGTGCCAGCTGCTCCGGGAGCAACAATGAGCAGTTCTTC. It yields the protein CASCSGSNNEQFF.

The chain has TRBV5-4 and TRBJ2-3; possibly TRBD1 for D (6 bases). V lost 7 bases and J lost 1, with 10 bases in between. This CDR3 is built from 13 residues. The germline gives CDR1 SGHNT, CDR2 YYREEE (reference sequence). CDR3 sequence (DNA): TGTGCCAGCCTCAAGGGGGGCACAGATACGCAGTATTTT. This codes for CASLKGGTDTQYF. Complete variable domain (other parts from reference TRBV5-4 and TRBJ2-3): ETGVTQSPTHLIKTRGQQVTLRCSSQSGHNTVSWYQQALGQGPQFIFQYYREEENGRGNFPPRFSGLQFPNYSSELNVNALELDDSALYLCASLKGGTDTQYFGPGTRLTVL.

To note about this clone: In the same sample, other DNA sequences code for this CDR3. The chain is built from TRBV5-1 and TRBJ1-2, with 8 bases identical to TRBD1. V dropped 4 bases and J dropped 3; count of bases not matched to a gene: 5. The germline CDR1 and CDR2 sequences are SGHRS and YFSETQ. The CDR3 totals 14 residues. CDR3: CASSPGQGDYGYTF. CDR3 in DNA: TGCGCCAGCAGCCCTGGACAGGGAGACTATGGCTACACCTTC.